This TCR beta chain was captured by sequencing in a study of blood T cell repertoires in COVID-19. The overall study: Spain, Italy and the United States supplied samples that represented acute and convalescent COVID-19. The analysed material was cDNA or gDNA that came from T cells, B-cell-depleted T cells, or PBMCs.

Source study methods: Nucleated cell number was recorded as an estimate derived from reference gene primer amplification. TCRdb's copy holds only in-frame clones and misses some; the assay was immunoSEQ multiplex PCR. V, J and clone size are those of that table, while D and trimming were read from the DNA. This sample yields under 35,000 clones, of which over 70% are seen a single time; 14% belongs to the top ten. V shed 5 bases and J shed 1 base, with 12 bases lying between them. Per the germline V gene, CDR1 is MDHEN and CDR2 is SYDVKM. The CDR3 consists of 15 residues. The sequence was obtained from a man between 60 and 70 years old with active COVID-19. Material for sequencing was peripheral blood. V is TRBV28 and J is TRBJ1-5; D remains unclear. This chain's CDR3 is CASSPPSRSNQPQHF. Here the CDR3 DNA reads TGTGCCAGCAGTCCACCTTCTAGGAGCAATCAGCCCCAGCATTTT.